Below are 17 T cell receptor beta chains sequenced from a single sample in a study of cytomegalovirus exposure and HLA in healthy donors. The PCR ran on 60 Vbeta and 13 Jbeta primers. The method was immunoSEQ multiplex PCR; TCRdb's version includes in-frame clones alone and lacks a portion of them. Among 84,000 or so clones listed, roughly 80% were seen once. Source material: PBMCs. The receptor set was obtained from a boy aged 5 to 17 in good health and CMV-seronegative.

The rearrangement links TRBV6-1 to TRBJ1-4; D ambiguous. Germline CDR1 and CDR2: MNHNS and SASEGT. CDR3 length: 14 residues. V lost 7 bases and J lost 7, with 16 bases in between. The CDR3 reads CASISGQYVEKLFF. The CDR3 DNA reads TGTGCCAGCATAAGCGGTCAGTACGTTGAAAAACTGTTTTTT.

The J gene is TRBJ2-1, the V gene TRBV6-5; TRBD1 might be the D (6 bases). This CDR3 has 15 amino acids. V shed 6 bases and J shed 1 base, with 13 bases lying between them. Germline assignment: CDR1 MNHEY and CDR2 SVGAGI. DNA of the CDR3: TGTGCCAGCAGAACCGGGACACCTTCCTACAATGAGCAGTTCTTC. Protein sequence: CASRTGTPSYNEQFF.

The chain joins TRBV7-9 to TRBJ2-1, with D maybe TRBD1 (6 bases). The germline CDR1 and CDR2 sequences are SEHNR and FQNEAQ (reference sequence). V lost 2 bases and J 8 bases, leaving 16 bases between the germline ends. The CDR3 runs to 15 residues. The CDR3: CASSLSLAPGDEQFF. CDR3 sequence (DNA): TGTGCCAGCAGCTTATCTTTAGCGCCAGGGGATGAGCAGTTCTTC.

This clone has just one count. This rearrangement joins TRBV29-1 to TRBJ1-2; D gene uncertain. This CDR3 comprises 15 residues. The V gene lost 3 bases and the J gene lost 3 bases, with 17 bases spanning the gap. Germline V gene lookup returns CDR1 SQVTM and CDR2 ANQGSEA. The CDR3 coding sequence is TGCAGCGTTGACCCGTCGGCAGAGGGAGACTATGGCTACACCTTC. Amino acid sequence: CSVDPSAEGDYGYTF.

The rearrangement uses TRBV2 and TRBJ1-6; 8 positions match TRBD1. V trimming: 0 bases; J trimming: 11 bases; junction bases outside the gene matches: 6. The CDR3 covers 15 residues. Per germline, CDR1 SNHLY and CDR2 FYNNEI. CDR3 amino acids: CASSEAQGARPPLHF. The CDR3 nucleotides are TGTGCCAGCAGTGAAGCCCAGGGGGCGCGTCCACCCCTCCACTTT.

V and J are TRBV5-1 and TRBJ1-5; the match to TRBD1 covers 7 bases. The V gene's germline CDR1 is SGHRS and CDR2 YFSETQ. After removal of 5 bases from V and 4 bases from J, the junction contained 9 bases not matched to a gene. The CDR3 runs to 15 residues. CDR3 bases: TGCGCCAGCAGACAGGGGAGCGGGTGGAATCAGCCCCAGCATTTT. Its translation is CASRQGSGWNQPQHF. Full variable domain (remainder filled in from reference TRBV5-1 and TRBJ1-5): KAGVTQTPRYLIKTRGQQVTLSCSPISGHRSVSWYQQTPGQGLQFLFEYFSETQRNKGNFPGRFSGRQFSNSRSEMNVSTLELGDSALYLCASRQGSGWNQPQHFGDGTRLSIL.

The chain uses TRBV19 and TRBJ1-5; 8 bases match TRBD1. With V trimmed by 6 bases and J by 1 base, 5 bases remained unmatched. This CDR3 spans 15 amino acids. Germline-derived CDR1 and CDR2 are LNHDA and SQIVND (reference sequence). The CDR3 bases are TGTGCCAGTAGCTCGACAGGGGTGAGCAATCAGCCCCAGCATTTT. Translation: CASSSTGVSNQPQHF.

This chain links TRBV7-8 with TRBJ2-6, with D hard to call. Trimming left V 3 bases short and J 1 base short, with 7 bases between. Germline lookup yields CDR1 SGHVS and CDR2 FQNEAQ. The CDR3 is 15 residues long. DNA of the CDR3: TGTGCCAGCAGCTTCCGGGTTTCTGGGGCCAACGTCCTGACTTTC. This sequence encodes CASSFRVSGANVLTF. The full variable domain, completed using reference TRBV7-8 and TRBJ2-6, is GAGVSQSPRYKVAKRGQDVALRCDPISGHVSLFWYQQALGQGPEFLTYFQNEAQLDKSGLPSDRFFAERPEGSVSTLKIQRTQQEDSAVYLCASSFRVSGANVLTFGAGSRLTVL.

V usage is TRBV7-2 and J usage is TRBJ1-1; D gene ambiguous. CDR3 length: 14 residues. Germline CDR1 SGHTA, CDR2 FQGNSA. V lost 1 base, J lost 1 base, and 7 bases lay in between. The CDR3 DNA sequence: TGTGCCAGCAGCTTAGGTTCGGGGAACACTGAAGCTTTCTTT. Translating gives CASSLGSGNTEAFF.

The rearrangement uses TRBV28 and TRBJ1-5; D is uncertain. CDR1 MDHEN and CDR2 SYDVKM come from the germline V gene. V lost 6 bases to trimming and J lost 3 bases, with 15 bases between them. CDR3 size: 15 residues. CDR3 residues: CASSHRLLDNQPQHF. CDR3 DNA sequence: TGTGCCAGCAGCCACCGACTCCTGGACAATCAGCCCCAGCATTTT. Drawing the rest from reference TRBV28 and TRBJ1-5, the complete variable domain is DVKVTQSSRYLVKRTGEKVFLECVQDMDHENMFWYRQDPGLGLRLIYFSYDVKMKEKGDIPEGYSVSREKKERFSLILESASTNQTSMYLCASSHRLLDNQPQHFGDGTRLSIL.

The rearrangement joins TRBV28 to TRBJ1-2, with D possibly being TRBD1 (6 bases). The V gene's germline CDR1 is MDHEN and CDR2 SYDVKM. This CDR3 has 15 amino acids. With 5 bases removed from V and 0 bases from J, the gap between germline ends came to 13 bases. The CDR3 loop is CASSPGTPSNYGYTF. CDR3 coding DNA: TGTGCCAGCAGTCCCGGGACACCTTCTAACTATGGCTACACCTTC.

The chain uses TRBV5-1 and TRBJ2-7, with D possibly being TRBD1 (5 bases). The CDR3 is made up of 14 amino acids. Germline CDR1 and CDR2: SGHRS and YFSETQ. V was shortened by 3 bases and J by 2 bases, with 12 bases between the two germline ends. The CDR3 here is CASSSKQVPYEQYF. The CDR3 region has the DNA TGCGCCAGCAGCTCAAAACAGGTCCCCTACGAGCAGTACTTC.

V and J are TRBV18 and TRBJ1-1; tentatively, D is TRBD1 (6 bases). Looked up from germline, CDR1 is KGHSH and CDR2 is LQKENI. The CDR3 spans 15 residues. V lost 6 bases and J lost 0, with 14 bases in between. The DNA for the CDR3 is TGTGCCAGCTCTCTAGGGGGAAAAATGAACACTGAAGCTTTCTTT. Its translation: CASSLGGKMNTEAFF.

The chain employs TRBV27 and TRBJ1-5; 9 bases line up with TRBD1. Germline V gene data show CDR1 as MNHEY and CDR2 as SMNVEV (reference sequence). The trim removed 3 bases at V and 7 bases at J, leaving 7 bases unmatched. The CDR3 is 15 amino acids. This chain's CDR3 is CASSFSRTGEQPQHF. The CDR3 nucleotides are TGTGCCAGCAGTTTTTCCCGGACAGGGGAACAGCCCCAGCATTTT.

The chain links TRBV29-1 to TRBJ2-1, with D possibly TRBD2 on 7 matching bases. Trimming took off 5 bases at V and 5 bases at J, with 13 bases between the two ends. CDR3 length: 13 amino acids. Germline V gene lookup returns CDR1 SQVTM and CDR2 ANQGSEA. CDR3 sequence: CSVQGGVHNEQFF. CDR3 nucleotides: TGCAGCGTTCAAGGGGGGGTCCACAATGAGCAGTTCTTC.

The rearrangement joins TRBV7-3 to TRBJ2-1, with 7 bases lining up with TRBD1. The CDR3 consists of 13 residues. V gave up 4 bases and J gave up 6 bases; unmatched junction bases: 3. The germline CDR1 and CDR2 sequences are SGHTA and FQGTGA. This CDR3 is CASSSYRGNEQFF. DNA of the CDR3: TGTGCCAGCAGCTCGTACAGGGGCAATGAGCAGTTCTTC.

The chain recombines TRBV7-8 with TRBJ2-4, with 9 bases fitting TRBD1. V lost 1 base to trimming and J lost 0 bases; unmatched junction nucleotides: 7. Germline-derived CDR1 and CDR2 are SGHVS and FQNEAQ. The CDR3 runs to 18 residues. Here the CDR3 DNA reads TGTGCCAGCAGCTTAGGGGGTAACAGGGGGCTAGCCAAAAACATTCAGTACTTC. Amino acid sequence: CASSLGGNRGLAKNIQYF.